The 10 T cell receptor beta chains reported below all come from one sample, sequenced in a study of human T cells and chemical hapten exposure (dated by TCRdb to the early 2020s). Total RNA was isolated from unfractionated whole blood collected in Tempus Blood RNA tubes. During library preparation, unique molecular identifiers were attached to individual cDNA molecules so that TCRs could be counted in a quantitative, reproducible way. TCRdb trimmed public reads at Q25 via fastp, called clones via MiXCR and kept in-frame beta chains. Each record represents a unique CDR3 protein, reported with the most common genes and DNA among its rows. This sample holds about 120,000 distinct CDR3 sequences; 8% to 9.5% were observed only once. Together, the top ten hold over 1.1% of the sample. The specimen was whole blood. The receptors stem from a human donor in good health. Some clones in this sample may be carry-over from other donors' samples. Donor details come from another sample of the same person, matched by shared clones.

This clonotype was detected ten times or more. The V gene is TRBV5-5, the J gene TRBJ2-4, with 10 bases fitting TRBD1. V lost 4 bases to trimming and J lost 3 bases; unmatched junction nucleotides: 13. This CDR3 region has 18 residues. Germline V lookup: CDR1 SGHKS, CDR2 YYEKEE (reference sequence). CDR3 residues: CASSLSLSDRGFKNIQYF. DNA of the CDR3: TGTGCCAGCAGCCTCTCCCTGTCGGACAGGGGGTTCAAAAACATTCAGTACTTC.

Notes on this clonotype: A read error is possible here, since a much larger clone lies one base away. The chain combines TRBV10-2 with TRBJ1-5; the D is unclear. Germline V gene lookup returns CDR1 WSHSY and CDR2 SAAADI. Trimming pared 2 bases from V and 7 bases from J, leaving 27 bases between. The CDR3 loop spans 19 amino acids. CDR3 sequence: CASSERPNSITEKHQPQHF. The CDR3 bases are TGCGCCAGCAGTGAGCGCCCGAATTCAATAACAGAGAAACACCAGCCCCAGCATTTT.

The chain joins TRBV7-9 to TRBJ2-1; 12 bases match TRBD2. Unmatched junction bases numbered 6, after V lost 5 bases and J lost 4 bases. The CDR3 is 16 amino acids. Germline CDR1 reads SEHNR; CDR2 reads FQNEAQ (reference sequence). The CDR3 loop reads CASSATSGGPYNEQFF. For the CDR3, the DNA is TGTGCCAGCAGCGCCACTAGCGGGGGGCCTTACAATGAGCAGTTCTTC.

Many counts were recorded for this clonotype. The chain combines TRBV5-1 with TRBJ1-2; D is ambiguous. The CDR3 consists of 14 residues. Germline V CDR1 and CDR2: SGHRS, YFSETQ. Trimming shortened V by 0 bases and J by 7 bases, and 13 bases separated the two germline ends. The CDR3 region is CASSLAHSSGGYTF. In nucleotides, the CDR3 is TGCGCCAGCAGCTTGGCCCACAGCTCTGGTGGCTACACCTTC.

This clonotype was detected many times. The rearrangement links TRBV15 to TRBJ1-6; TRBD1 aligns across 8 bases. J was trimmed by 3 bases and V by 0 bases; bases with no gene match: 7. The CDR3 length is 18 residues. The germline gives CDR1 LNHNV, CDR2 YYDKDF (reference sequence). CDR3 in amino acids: CATSRDRTGRSYNSPLHF. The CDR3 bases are TGTGCCACCAGCAGAGATAGGACAGGGCGAAGCTATAATTCACCCCTCCACTTT.

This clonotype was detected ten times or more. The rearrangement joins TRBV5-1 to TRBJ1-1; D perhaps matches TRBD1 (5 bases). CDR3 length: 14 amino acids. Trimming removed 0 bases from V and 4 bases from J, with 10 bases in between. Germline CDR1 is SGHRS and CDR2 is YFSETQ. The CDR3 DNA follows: TGCGCCAGCAGCTTGGAAAGGGACGTCACTGAAGCTTTCTTT. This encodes CASSLERDVTEAFF.

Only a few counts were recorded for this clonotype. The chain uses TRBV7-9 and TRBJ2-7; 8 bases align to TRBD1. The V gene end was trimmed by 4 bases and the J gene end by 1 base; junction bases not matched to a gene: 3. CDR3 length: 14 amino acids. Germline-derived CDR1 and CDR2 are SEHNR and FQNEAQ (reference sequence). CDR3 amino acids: CASSSRDRSYEQYF. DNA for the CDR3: TGTGCCAGCAGCTCCCGGGACAGGTCCTACGAGCAGTACTTC.

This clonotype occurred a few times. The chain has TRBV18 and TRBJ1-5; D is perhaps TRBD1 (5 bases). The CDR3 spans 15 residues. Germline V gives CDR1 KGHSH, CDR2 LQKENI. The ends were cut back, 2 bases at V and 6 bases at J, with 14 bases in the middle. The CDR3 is CASSPMVGGPQPQHF. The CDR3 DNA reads TGTGCCAGCTCACCAATGGTTGGGGGTCCTCAGCCCCAGCATTTT.

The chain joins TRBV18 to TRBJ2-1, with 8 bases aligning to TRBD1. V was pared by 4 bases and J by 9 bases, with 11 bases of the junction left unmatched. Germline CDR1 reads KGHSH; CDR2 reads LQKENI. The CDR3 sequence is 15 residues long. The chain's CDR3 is CASSRQGRTPGEQFF. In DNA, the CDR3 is TGTGCCAGCTCACGACAGGGGCGCACACCTGGTGAGCAGTTCTTC.

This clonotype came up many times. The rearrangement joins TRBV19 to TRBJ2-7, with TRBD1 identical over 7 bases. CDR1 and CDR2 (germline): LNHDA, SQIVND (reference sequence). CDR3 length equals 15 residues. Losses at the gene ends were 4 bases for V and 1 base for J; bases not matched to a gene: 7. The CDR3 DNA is TGTGCCAGTAGTACCGGGACAGCGATTTCCTACGAGCAGTACTTC. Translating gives CASSTGTAISYEQYF.